Below, 19 T cell receptor beta chains from the same sample are listed, as sequenced in a study of a mutant IDH1 vaccine in newly diagnosed glioma. Their specific antigens are unknown. Only in-frame clones appear in the TCRdb table, and some are missing; sequencing was by immunoSEQ multiplex PCR. The repertoire holds tens of thousands of clones, more than 65% seen once, with around 7.2% in the top ten. Time point given: week 5, during vaccination. The study gave 300 ug of mutant IDH1 20-mer peptide per vaccine dose, with topical imiquimod. The specimen comprised PBMCs, sampled from a glioma patient whose treatment included an IDH1 peptide vaccine. The receptors come from a man in his forties or fifties with glioma. Some clones in this sample may be carry-over from other donors' samples.

The rearrangement links TRBV4-1 to TRBJ1-3; unclear D gene. Looked up from germline, CDR1 is MGHRA and CDR2 is YSYEKL. Trimming left V 1 base short and J 11 bases short, with 9 bases between. This CDR3 is built from 12 residues. The CDR3 reads CASSQVGMAIYF. The CDR3 nucleotides read TGCGCCAGCAGCCAAGTAGGGATGGCCATATATTTT.

The chain uses TRBV15 and TRBJ2-3; 8 bases align to TRBD1. V shed 4 bases, J shed 2 bases, and the junction held 8 bases outside the gene matches. Germline V lookup: CDR1 LNHNV, CDR2 YYDKDF (reference sequence). The length of the CDR3 is 16 residues. As DNA, the CDR3 is TGTGCCACCAGCACGATAAGGACAGGGTACACAGATACGCAGTATTTT. It encodes CATSTIRTGYTDTQYF.

The V gene is TRBV13, the J gene TRBJ1-5; unclear D gene. The CDR3 loop spans 14 amino acids. Trimming removed 0 bases at V and 6 bases at J, with 9 bases between. CDR1 and CDR2 (germline): PRHDT, FYEKMQ (reference sequence). CDR3 loop: CASSLGAAGQPQHF. Here the CDR3 DNA reads TGTGCCAGCAGCTTAGGGGCGGCGGGTCAGCCCCAGCATTTT. Drawing the rest from reference TRBV13 and TRBJ1-5, the complete variable domain is AAGVIQSPRHLIKEKRETATLKCYPIPRHDTVYWYQQGPGQDPQFLISFYEKMQSDKGSIPDRFSAQQFSDYHSELNMSSLELGDSALYFCASSLGAAGQPQHFGDGTRLSIL.

V gene TRBV6-5 combines with J gene TRBJ2-1; D possibly corresponds to TRBD2 (5 bases). In germline, CDR1 is MNHEY, CDR2 SVGAGI. This CDR3 has 13 residues. V shed 6 bases and J shed 8 bases, with 14 bases lying between them. The CDR3 sequence: CASRLGPSHEQFF. For the CDR3, the DNA is TGTGCCAGCAGACTAGGCCCCTCCCATGAGCAGTTCTTC.

CDR3 nucleotide sequence: TGTGCCAGCAGCCCCACTGCAGGGGTGAACACTGAAGCTTTCTTT. As protein: CASSPTAGVNTEAFF. This chain uses TRBV7-3 with TRBJ1-1; D might be TRBD1 (6 bases). With 5 bases removed from V and 0 bases from J, the gap between germline ends came to 13 bases. Germline lookup yields CDR1 SGHTA and CDR2 FQGTGA. CDR3 size: 15 residues.

This chain links TRBV15 with TRBJ1-2, with D uncertain. Trimming took 1 base from V and 3 from J, leaving 12 bases between them. The CDR3 extends over 15 amino acids. CDR1 LNHNV and CDR2 YYDKDF come from the germline V gene (reference sequence). The CDR3 sequence is CATSRVSGNHYGYTF. CDR3 nucleotides: TGTGCCACCAGCAGAGTTTCAGGAAACCACTATGGCTACACCTTC.

The CDR3 nucleotides are TGTGCCAGCAGCCCCATGGAAGGGCTGAACACTGAAGCTTTCTTT. This translates into CASSPMEGLNTEAFF. J is TRBJ1-1 and V is TRBV7-9; no definite D call. CDR3 length: 15 residues. Germline V lookup: CDR1 SEHNR, CDR2 FQNEAQ (reference sequence). The V end was cut by 5 bases, the J end by 0 bases, with 13 bases between. The variable domain in full, with the rest retrieved from reference TRBV7-9 and TRBJ1-1, is DTGVSQNPRHKITKRGQNVTFRCDPISEHNRLYWYRQTLGQGPEFLTYFQNEAQLEKSRLLSDRFSAERPKGSFSTLEIQRTEQGDSAMYLCASSPMEGLNTEAFFGQGTRLTVV.

The chain recombines TRBV19 with TRBJ1-2; D not certain. Germline V gene sequence: CDR1 LNHDA, CDR2 SQIVND (reference sequence). The V end lost 4 bases, the J end lost 1 base, and 7 bases lay between the germline ends. CDR3 length equals 13 residues. The CDR3 DNA follows: TGTGCCAGTAGTACGGGGATTAACTATGGCTACACCTTC. Amino acids: CASSTGINYGYTF.

This clone has more than one count but fewer than ten. The rearrangement links TRBV20-1 to TRBJ1-1, with D tentatively TRBD1 (5 bases). Germline CDR1 is DFQATT and CDR2 is SNEGSKA (reference sequence). Trimming took 8 bases from V and 3 from J, leaving 10 bases between them. The CDR3 totals 11 residues. Here the CDR3 DNA reads TGCAGTTCAGGGACGGACACTGAAGCTTTCTTT. Translation: CSSGTDTEAFF.

CDR3 in DNA: TGTGCCAGCACCGTAGTGGGGTTGGACTCCTACAATGAGCAGTTCTTC. It specifies CASTVVGLDSYNEQFF. The J gene is TRBJ2-1, the V gene TRBV6-6; no definite D call. Looked up from germline, CDR1 is MNHNY and CDR2 is SVGAGI (reference sequence). The CDR3 contains 16 residues. V was clipped by 7 bases and J by 0 bases, with 16 bases between them.

The chain uses TRBV29-1 and TRBJ1-2; 8 nucleotides agree with TRBD1. In germline, CDR1 is SQVTM, CDR2 ANQGSEA. The CDR3 runs to 13 residues. Germline trimming cut 6 bases from V and 6 bases from J; bases unmatched to any gene: 9. CDR3 nucleotides: TGCAGCGTCCAACCGGACAGGGCTAATGGCTACACCTTC. Residues: CSVQPDRANGYTF.

The CDR3 coding sequence is TGTGCCTGGAGTCTAGGCAGGATTAATTCACCCCTCCACTTT. This gives the protein CAWSLGRINSPLHF. V usage is TRBV30 and J usage is TRBJ1-6; the D is unclear. The V end was cut by 2 bases, the J end by 6 bases, with 11 bases between. Germline CDR1 and CDR2: GTSNPN and SVGIG (reference sequence). This CDR3 is 14 amino acids long.

This chain joins TRBV18 and TRBJ2-3, with 9 nucleotides matching TRBD2. V dropped 3 bases and J dropped 1; count of bases not matched to a gene: 5. Germline assignment: CDR1 KGHSH and CDR2 LQKENI. This CDR3 region has 16 residues. The CDR3 spells CASSPRGGAGTDTQYF. The CDR3 region has the DNA TGTGCCAGCTCACCGCGGGGGGGGGCTGGCACAGATACGCAGTATTTT.

The chain employs TRBV7-8 and TRBJ1-5; D is unclear. The germline gives CDR1 SGHVS, CDR2 FQNEAQ. This CDR3 is built from 15 residues. Trimming took off 5 bases at V and 4 bases at J, with 15 bases between the two ends. CDR3 in DNA: TGTGCCAGCAGCACCGGGAGGGCGGGGAATCAGCCCCAGCATTTT. Encoded protein: CASSTGRAGNQPQHF.

The chain uses TRBV2 and TRBJ2-5, with TRBD2 identical over 13 bases. Germline V lookup: CDR1 SNHLY, CDR2 FYNNEI. J lost 4 bases, V lost 6 bases, and 5 bases had no gene match. This CDR3 is 15 amino acids long. CDR3 nucleotide sequence: TGTGCCAGCAGGCTCGGGACTAGCGGGGTAGAGACCCAGTACTTC. Its translation is CASRLGTSGVETQYF.

The chain recombines TRBV13 with TRBJ2-5, with 7 bases lining up with TRBD1. The CDR3 sequence is 14 residues long. V lost 5 bases, J lost 5 bases, and 8 bases stayed unmatched. Per the germline V gene, CDR1 is PRHDT and CDR2 is FYEKMQ (reference sequence). The CDR3 sequence is CASSLRARGETQYF. In DNA, the CDR3 is TGTGCCAGCAGCCTCCGAGCCAGGGGGGAGACCCAGTACTTC.

CDR3: CASSLSFQETQYF. In DNA, the CDR3 is TGTGCCAGCAGCTTATCGTTCCAAGAGACCCAGTACTTC. The rearrangement uses TRBV7-3 and TRBJ2-5; D gene unclear. Trimming shortened V by 2 bases and J by 1 base, and 5 bases separated the two germline ends. CDR1 is SGHTA and CDR2 is FQGTGA in the germline V gene. The CDR3 runs to 13 residues. Combining the CDR3 with reference TRBV7-3 and TRBJ2-5 gives the whole variable domain GAGVSQTPSNKVTEKGKYVELRCDPISGHTALYWYRQSLGQGPEFLIYFQGTGAADDSGLPNDRFFAVRPEGSVSTLKIQRTERGDSAVYLCASSLSFQETQYFGPGTRLLVL.

The rearrangement joins TRBV7-9 to TRBJ1-2, with TRBD1 as a possible D gene (5 bases). V lost 0 bases and J lost 2, with 7 bases in between. Looked up from germline, CDR1 is SEHNR and CDR2 is FQNEAQ (reference sequence). This CDR3 contains 14 residues. CDR3 coding DNA: TGTGCCAGCAGCTTAGCTTGGGACAACTATGGCTACACCTTC. Translating gives CASSLAWDNYGYTF.

The chain links TRBV28 to TRBJ2-6; 11 bases are a match to TRBD1. After removal of 10 bases from V and 2 bases from J, the junction contained 7 bases not matched to a gene. This CDR3 comprises 16 residues. Germline CDR1 is MDHEN and CDR2 is SYDVKM. The CDR3 nucleotides read TGTGCCACCGTCCCGGGACAGGGGGCTGGGGCCAACGTCCTGACTTTC. This translates into CATVPGQGAGANVLTF.